Listed here are 10 T cell receptor beta chains from one sample, sequenced in a study of blood T cell repertoires in COVID-19 (dated by TCRdb to 2020 to 2021). Library preparation was by the immunoSEQ multiplex PCR assay. As stored in TCRdb, this immuneACCESS dataset retains in-frame rearrangements with V and J assigned. A fraction of the clones does not appear; measured against another copy, unresolved V genes explain less than half of the discrepancy, and the remainder lacks a known reason. The sample table shows about 180,000 clones, and 80% to 90% are seen once. The top ten hold approximately 1.4% of the sample. The sequencing input was peripheral blood. The receptors derive from a woman between 45 and 60 years old with acute or convalescent COVID-19.

This CDR3 reads CASSTRGQGLSGANVLTF. The DNA for the CDR3 is TGTGCCAGCAGTACACGGGGACAGGGACTCTCTGGGGCCAACGTCCTGACTTTC. The chain links TRBV27 to TRBJ2-6; TRBD1 matches 9 bases. Germline V gives CDR1 MNHEY, CDR2 SMNVEV (reference sequence). V shed 5 bases, J shed 0 bases, and the junction held 8 bases outside the gene matches. The CDR3 runs to 18 residues. The full variable domain, with the rest looked up from reference TRBV27 and TRBJ2-6, is EAQVTQNPRYLITVTGKKLTVTCSQNMNHEYMSWYRQDPGLGLRQIYYSMNVEVTDKGDVPEGYKVSRKEKRNFPLILESPSPNQTSLYFCASSTRGQGLSGANVLTFGAGSRLTVL.

The chain combines TRBV6-5 with TRBJ1-3, with a tentative D call TRBD1 (5 bases). This CDR3 contains 15 residues. CDR1 is MNHEY and CDR2 is SVGAGI in the germline V gene. V shed 0 bases and J shed 3 bases, with 9 bases lying between them. CDR3 nucleotides: TGTGCCAGCAGTTACTCGTGGGGGGATGGAAACACCATATATTTT. As protein: CASSYSWGDGNTIYF.

This clone has a single count. This rearrangement joins TRBV30 to TRBJ1-5; the D gene is possibly TRBD1 (5 bases). CDR1 is GTSNPN, CDR2 SVGIG, per germline (reference sequence). This CDR3 contains 14 residues. Trimming left V 0 bases short and J 4 bases short, with 10 bases between. The CDR3 DNA reads as TGTGCCTGGAGTGTACTTCAGGGAAATCAGCCCCAGCATTTT. Protein sequence: CAWSVLQGNQPQHF.

The chain recombines TRBV29-1 with TRBJ1-1; maybe TRBD1 (5 bases). Germline assignment: CDR1 SQVTM and CDR2 ANQGSEA. The germline V and J ends were trimmed by 4 bases and 2 bases, with 17 bases remaining between them. The CDR3 consists of 15 residues. CDR3 in amino acids: CSVVDSKASNTEAFF. DNA for the CDR3: TGCAGCGTTGTTGACAGTAAAGCTTCTAACACTGAAGCTTTCTTT.

The V and J genes are TRBV4-3 and TRBJ1-1, with unresolved D. V shed 0 bases and J shed 4 bases, with 6 bases lying between them. Looked up from germline, CDR1 is LGHNA and CDR2 is YSLEER. CDR3 size: 13 residues. This CDR3 reads CASSQDGGTEAFF. CDR3 sequence (DNA): TGCGCCAGCAGCCAAGATGGCGGCACTGAAGCTTTCTTT.

The chain joins TRBV9 to TRBJ2-1; no firm D call. Trimming removed 6 bases at V and 5 bases at J, with 12 bases between. This CDR3 is 13 amino acids long. The V gene's germline CDR1 is SGDLS and CDR2 YYNGEE. CDR3 region: CASKSQANNEQFF. DNA of the CDR3: TGTGCCAGCAAGAGCCAGGCCAACAATGAGCAGTTCTTC.

The chain joins TRBV6-5 to TRBJ1-2, with 7 bases aligning to TRBD1. Trimming at V came to 10 bases and at J to 8 bases, leaving 10 bases not matched to a gene. From germline, CDR1 is MNHEY and CDR2 SVGAGI. CDR3 length equals 12 residues. The chain's CDR3 is CATLTGSWGYTF. The CDR3 coding sequence is TGTGCCACCCTGACAGGGTCTTGGGGCTACACCTTC.

J is TRBJ1-6 and V is TRBV19; D call uncertain. Germline CDR1 LNHDA, CDR2 SQIVND (reference sequence). V shed 5 bases and J shed 7 bases, with 6 bases lying between them. The CDR3 sequence is 12 residues long. CDR3 region: CASSPPNSPLHF. CDR3 in DNA: TGTGCCAGTAGTCCCCCAAATTCACCCCTCCACTTT.

The V gene is TRBV9, the J gene TRBJ2-7, with 7 bases aligning to TRBD2. Trimming cost V 2 bases and J 0 bases; bases outside gene matches: 5. CDR3 length equals 15 residues. Germline assignment: CDR1 SGDLS and CDR2 YYNGEE. In nucleotides, the CDR3 is TGTGCCAGCAGCGTCGACGGGGGGTTCTCCTACGAGCAGTACTTC. Protein product: CASSVDGGFSYEQYF. Together with reference TRBV9 and TRBJ2-7, the CDR3 gives the full variable domain: DSGVTQTPKHLITATGQRVTLRCSPRSGDLSVYWYQQSLDQGLQFLIQYYNGEERAKGNILERFSAQQFPDLHSELNLSSLELGDSALYFCASSVDGGFSYEQYFGPGTRLTVT.

J is TRBJ1-1 and V is TRBV6-1; 8 nucleotides match TRBD1. The germline CDR1 and CDR2 sequences are MNHNS and SASEGT. V gave up 0 bases and J gave up 1 base; unmatched junction bases: 4. The CDR3 sequence is 16 residues long. The CDR3 loop is CASSEAPGTGNTEAFF. CDR3 DNA sequence: TGTGCCAGCAGTGAAGCGCCTGGGACAGGGAACACTGAAGCTTTCTTT.